This TCR beta chain derives from a study of tumor and adjacent non-tumor tissue in lung cancer. At least ten counts were recorded for this clonotype. This sample's RNA came from whole unsorted tissue. Three rounds of nested PCR, following a modified ARM-PCR protocol, produced the TCRbeta library. TCRdb passed the multiplex PCR reads through MiXCR, listing each CDR3 protein once. Of 71,000 or so distinct CDR3 sequences listed, around 85% are singletons. Trimming took 2 bases from V and 0 from J; bases not matched to a gene: 6. The CDR3 runs to 16 residues. Germline V gene lookup returns CDR1 MNHNY and CDR2 SVGAGI (reference sequence).

The chain carries TRBV6-6 and TRBJ2-7; 8 bases are a match to TRBD1. The specimen sequenced was lung tumor tissue. The sequence was obtained from a woman in her forties or fifties with non-small cell lung cancer. CDR3 region: CASSYGQGAFSYEQYF. CDR3 sequence (DNA): TGTGCCAGCAGTTACGGGCAGGGGGCATTCTCCTACGAGCAGTACTTC.